This T cell receptor beta chain was identified during a study of blood T cells in healthy people across ages (dated by TCRdb to 2015 to 2017). In the study overall: In model experiments, template switching captured about one uniquely barcoded TCR beta cDNA molecule for every two T cells. Age-related changes in TCR beta repertoire diversity were measured in the study by deep sequencing normalized with unique cDNA molecular identifiers. To avoid experimental bias, donors of different ages were spread randomly across the sequencing lanes. Two additional independent replicas of 1 million unique cDNA reads from the same blood draw were analyzed for two donors (one aged 18 to 30 and one aged 80 or older). The donors were divided into four age groups: young (average around 16 years), middle-aged (about 41), aged (62) and long-lived (around 87).

Of note for this clonotype: Its antigen is unknown. No base qualities exist here, and no much larger clone lies one base off it.

The donors were roughly 39 Caucasian individuals from Russia, aged roughly 6 to 95 years, who were systemically healthy. Roughly 9.5 milliliters of peripheral blood were drawn from each donor into EDTA-treated Vacutainer tubes. Ficoll-Paque density-gradient centrifugation was used to isolate PBMCs, with at least 7 million per sample. Total RNA, at least 5.5 micrograms per sample, was extracted from PBMCs with Trizol reagent. Naive CD45RAhigh/CD27high T cell percentages were measured by flow cytometry on a PBMC aliquot from every donor. The library was prepared using 5' RACE. Sequenced on an Illumina HiSeq 2500. A second PCR of roughly 7 to 11 cycles was performed with a sample-barcoded 5' primer and a J-beta primer mix. Each TCR beta cDNA molecule received a unique molecular identifier from a template-switch 5' adaptor carrying 12 random nucleotides. Each sample yielded at least 2.5 million CDR3-containing paired-end reads. First-strand cDNA was synthesized from all RNA with the Mint cDNA synthesis kit, primed by a TRBC-specific oligonucleotide. All cDNA was treated with uracil-DNA glycosylase and then went through a first 18-cycle PCR with the universal primers M1SS and BC2_uni_R. Per the source publication's procedure: For normalization, 1 million high-quality reads, each with a distinct molecular identifier, were randomly selected from each sample. Reads with shared molecular identifiers were discarded instead of being binned into consensus sequences. MiTCR, with a Q25 quality threshold and the strictest error-elimination algorithm, was used for CDR3 identification, clonotype clustering and error correction. Lower-bound total TCR beta diversity was estimated with a nonparametric unseen species model using Euler transformation. The public reads were reprocessed in TCRdb via fastp at Q25 and MiXCR, keeping in-frame beta chains. Duplicate CDR3 protein sequences are folded into a single record with the most common DNA and genes. The V and J calls shown here were made by TCRdb, not taken from the authors' results. The sample table lists 600,000 to 850,000 distinct CDR3 sequences, about 42% of them with a count of one. The ten biggest clones cover 20% to 25% of the sample.

Paper-wide results and their limitations: A strong correlation was found between observed TCR beta diversity and the percentage of naive T cells measured by flow cytometry. Because profiling used bulk unsorted PBMCs, naive and antigen-experienced compartments could not be compared conclusively. Compared with the aged group, more naive CD4+ T cells, fewer expanded clones and increased TCR diversity were shown by the long-lived group, suggesting age selection. Observed TCR beta diversity per million T cells fell roughly linearly with age, and a significant reduction was already apparent by age approximately 40. The CMV infection status of donors was not known, potentially confounding age-related changes in expanded clonotypes. Estimates of total diversity based on one million sequenced T cells were considered lower bounds and underestimates.

According to the germline V gene (reference sequence), CDR1 reads DFQATT and CDR2 reads SNEGSKA. Taken from cysteine to phenylalanine, the CDR3 has 13 residues. The retained sequence is limited to the CDR3, 39 bases, with the frame set at the first base. V is shortened by 6 bases, J by 1 base, and the region joining them spans 12 bases. The sequence derives from a woman aged 60-70 years in good health. This sequence uses TRBV20-1 and TRBJ1-1, with the identity of the D gene unclear. Sequencing was carried out using blood. The nucleotide sequence reads as follows: TGCAGTGCCAAAATTCAGGCGAACACTGAAGCTTTCTTT. Its protein is CSAKIQANTEAFF.